Listed below are T cell receptor beta chains from one sample, sequenced in a study of shared clonotypes between healthy human individuals. Here immunoSEQ multiplex PCR was the method, and the copy in TCRdb shows in-frame clones only, minus some. The sample records a few hundred thousand clones, roughly four fifths being singletons. The sample was PBMCs. The receptors were sampled from a woman aged 40 to 50 in good health. Some clones in this sample may be carry-over from other donors' samples. CDR3s leave out the opening cysteine and the closing phenylalanine or tryptophan.

v_call | cdr3_aa
TRBV2 | ASSRLGSGELF
TRBV29-1 | SVGGGDSRTDTQY
TRBV30 | AWRGSGTQY
TRBV27 | ASSLSGAVTGELF
TRBV21-1 | ASSKGQGYGYT
TRBV27 | ASSFGPDGSNQPQH
TRBV28 | ASNPTGGEGYEQY
TRBV28 | ASSFSRGRQSAPA
TRBV11-2 | ASSLVLDTGELF
TRBV5-1 | ASSRTGTEKNIQY
TRBV9 | ASSANRGNTEAF
TRBV4-2 | ASSQAQGGGYT
TRBV7-3 | ASSLRSNNEQF
TRBV4-2 | ASSQGLGTSVSEQY
TRBV25-1 | ASSEYSGELF
TRBV30 | VWYNRGYEQY